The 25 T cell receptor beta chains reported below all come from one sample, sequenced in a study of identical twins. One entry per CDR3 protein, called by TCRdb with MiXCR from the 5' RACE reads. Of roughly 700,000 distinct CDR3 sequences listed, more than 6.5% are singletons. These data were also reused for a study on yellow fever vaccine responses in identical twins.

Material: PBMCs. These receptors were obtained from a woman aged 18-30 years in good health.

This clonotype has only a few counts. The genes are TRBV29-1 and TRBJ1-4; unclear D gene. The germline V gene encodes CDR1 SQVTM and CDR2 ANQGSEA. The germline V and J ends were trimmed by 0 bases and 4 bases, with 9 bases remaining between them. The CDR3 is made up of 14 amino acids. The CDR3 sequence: CSVEEEGINEKLFF. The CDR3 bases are TGCAGCGTTGAAGAGGAAGGAATTAATGAAAAACTGTTTTTT.

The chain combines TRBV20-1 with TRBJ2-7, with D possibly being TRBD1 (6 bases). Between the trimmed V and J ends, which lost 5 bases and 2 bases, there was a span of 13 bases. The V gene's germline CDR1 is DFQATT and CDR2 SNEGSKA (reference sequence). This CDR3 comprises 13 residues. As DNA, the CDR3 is TGCAGTGCTGACGGACAGTTTGCCTACGAGCAGTACTTC. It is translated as CSADGQFAYEQYF.

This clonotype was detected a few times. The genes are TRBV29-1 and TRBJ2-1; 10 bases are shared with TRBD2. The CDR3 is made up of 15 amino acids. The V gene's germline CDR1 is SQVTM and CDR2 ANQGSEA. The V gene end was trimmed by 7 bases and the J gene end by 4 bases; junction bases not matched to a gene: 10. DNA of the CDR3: TGCAGCGCGTGGGTAGCGGGGGGCCCTTACAATGAGCAGTTCTTC. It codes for CSAWVAGGPYNEQFF.

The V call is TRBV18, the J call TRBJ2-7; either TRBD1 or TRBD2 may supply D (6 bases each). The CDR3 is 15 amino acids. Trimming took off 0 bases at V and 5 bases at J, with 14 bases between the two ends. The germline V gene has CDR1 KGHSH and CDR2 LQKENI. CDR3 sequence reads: CASSPPEGVSHEQYF. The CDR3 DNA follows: TGTGCCAGCTCACCACCGGAGGGGGTGAGTCACGAGCAGTACTTC.

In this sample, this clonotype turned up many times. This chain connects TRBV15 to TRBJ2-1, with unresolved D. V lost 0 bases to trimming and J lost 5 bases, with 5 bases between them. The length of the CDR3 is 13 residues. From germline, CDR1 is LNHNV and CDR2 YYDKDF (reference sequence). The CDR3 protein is CATSRDFNNEQFF. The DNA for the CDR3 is TGTGCCACCAGCAGAGATTTCAACAATGAGCAGTTCTTC.

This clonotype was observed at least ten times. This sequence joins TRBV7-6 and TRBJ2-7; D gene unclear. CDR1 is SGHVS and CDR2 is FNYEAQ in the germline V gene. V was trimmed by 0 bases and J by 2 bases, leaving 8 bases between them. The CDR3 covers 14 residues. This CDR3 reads CASSLAGNTYEQYF. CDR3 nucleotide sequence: TGTGCCAGCAGCTTAGCGGGGAATACCTACGAGCAGTACTTC.

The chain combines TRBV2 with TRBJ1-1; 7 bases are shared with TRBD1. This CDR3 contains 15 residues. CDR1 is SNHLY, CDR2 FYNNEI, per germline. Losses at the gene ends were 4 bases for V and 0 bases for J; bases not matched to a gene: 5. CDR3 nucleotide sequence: TGTGCCAGCAGTGGTTACAGGGGATTGAACACTGAAGCTTTCTTT. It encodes CASSGYRGLNTEAFF. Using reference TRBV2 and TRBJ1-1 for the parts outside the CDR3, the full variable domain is EPEVTQTPSHQVTQMGQEVILRCVPISNHLYFYWYRQILGQKVEFLVSFYNNEISEKSEIFDDQFSVERPDGSNFTLKIRSTKLEDSAMYFCASSGYRGLNTEAFFGQGTRLTVV.

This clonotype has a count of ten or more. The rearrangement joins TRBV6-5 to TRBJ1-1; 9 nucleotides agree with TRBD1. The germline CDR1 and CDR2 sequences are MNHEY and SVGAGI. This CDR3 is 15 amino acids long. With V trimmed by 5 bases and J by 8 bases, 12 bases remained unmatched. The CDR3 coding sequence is TGTGCCAGCAGTAACACGAAACGTGGGACAGGGGAAGCTTTCTTT. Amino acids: CASSNTKRGTGEAFF.

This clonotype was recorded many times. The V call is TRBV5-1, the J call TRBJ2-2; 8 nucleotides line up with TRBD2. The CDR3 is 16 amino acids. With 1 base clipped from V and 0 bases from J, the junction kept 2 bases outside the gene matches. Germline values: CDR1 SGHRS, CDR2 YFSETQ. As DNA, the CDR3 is TGCGCCAGCAGCTTGTTCGGGGGGGCGAACACCGGGGAGCTGTTTTTT. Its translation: CASSLFGGANTGELFF.

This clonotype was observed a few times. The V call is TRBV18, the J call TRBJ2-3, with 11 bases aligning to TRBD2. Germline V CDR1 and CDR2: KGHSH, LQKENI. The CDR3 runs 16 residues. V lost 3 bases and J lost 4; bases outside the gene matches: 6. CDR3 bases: TGTGCCAGCTCACCCGAACTAGCGGGAGAAGCAGATACGCAGTATTTT. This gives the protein CASSPELAGEADTQYF.

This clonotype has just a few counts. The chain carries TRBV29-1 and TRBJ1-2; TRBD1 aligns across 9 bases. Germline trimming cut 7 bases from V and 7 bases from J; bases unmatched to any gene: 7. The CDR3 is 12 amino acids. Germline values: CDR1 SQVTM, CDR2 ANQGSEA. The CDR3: CSAGTGTSGYTF. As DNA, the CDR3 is TGCAGCGCTGGGACAGGGACCAGTGGCTACACCTTC.

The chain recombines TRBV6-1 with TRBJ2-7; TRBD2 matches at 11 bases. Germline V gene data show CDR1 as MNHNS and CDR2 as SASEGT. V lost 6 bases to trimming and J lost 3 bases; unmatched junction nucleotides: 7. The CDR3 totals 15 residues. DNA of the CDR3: TGTGCCAGCAGGGAGGGACTAGCGGCAGGCTACGAGCAGTACTTC. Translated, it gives CASREGLAAGYEQYF.

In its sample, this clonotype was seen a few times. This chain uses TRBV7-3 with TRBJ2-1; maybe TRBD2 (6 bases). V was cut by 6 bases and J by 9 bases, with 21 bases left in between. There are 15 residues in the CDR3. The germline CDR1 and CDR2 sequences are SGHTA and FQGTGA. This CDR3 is CASSPRGLGSGEQFF. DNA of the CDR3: TGTGCCAGCAGTCCGCGGGGATTGGGCTCGGGTGAGCAGTTCTTC.

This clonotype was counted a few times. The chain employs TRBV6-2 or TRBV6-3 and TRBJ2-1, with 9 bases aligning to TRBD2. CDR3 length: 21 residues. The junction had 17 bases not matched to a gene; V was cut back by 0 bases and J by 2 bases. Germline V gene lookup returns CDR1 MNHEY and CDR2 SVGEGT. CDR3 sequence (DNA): TGTGCCAGCAGTTACTCGGTCATGACTAGCGGCACAAGGAACACCTACAATGAGCAGTTCTTC. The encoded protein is CASSYSVMTSGTRNTYNEQFF.

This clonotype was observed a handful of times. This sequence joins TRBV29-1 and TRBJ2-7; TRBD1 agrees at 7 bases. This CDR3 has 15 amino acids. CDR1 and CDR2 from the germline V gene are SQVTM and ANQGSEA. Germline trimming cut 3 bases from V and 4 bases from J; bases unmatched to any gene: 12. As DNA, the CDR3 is TGCAGCGTTGATATCTCCGGGGACAGTTTTTACGAGCAGTACTTC. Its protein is CSVDISGDSFYEQYF.

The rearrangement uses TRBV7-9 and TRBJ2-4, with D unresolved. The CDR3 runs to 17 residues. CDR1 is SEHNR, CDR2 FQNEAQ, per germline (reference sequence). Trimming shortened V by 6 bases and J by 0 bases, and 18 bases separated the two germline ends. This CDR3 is CASSQRPSILAKNIQYF. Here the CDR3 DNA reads TGTGCCAGCAGTCAAAGACCCTCAATACTAGCCAAAAACATTCAGTACTTC.

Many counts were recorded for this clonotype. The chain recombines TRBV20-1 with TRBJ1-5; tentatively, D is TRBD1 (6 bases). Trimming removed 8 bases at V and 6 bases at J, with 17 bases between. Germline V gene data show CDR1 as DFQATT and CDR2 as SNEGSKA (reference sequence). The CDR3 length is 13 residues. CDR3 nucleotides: TGCAGTCGCAGCTGGGGGGCGACTCAGCCCCAGCATTTT. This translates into CSRSWGATQPQHF.

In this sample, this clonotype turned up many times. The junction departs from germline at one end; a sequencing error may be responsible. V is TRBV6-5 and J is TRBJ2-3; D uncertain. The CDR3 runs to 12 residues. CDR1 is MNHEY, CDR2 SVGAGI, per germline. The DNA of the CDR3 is TGTGCCAGCAGTCACTCGGAGGATACGCAGTATTTT. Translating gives CASSHSEDTQYF.

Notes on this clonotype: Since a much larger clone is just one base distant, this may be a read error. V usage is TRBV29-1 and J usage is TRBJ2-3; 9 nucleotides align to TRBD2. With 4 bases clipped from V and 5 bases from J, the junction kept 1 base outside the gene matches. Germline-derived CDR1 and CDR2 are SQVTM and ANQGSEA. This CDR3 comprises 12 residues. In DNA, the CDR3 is TGCAGCGTTGTGCGGGGGGGAGATACGCAGTATTTT. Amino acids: CSVVRGGDTQYF.

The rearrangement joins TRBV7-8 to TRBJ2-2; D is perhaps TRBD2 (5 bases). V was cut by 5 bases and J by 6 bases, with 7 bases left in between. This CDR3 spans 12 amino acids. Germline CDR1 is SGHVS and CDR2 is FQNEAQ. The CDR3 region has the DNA TGTGCCAGCAGCAGGGAGCCCGGGGAGCTGTTTTTT. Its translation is CASSREPGELFF.

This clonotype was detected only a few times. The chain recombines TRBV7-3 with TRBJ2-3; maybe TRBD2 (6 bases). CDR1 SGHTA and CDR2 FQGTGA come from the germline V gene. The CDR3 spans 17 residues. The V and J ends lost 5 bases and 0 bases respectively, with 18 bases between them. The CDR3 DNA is TGTGCCAGCAGCATAAGGGCTAGCGTATCTAGCACAGATACGCAGTATTTT. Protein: CASSIRASVSSTDTQYF.

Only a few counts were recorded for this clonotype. CDR3 in amino acids: CASTSGTGKGKQYF. The CDR3 DNA reads as TGCGCCAGCACCTCCGGGACGGGCAAAGGGAAGCAGTACTTC. The rearrangement uses TRBV5-1 and TRBJ2-7; perhaps D is TRBD1 or TRBD2 (5 bases each). V was shortened by 6 bases and J by 8 bases, with 21 bases between the two germline ends. The CDR3 runs to 14 residues. Germline V gene lookup returns CDR1 SGHRS and CDR2 YFSETQ.

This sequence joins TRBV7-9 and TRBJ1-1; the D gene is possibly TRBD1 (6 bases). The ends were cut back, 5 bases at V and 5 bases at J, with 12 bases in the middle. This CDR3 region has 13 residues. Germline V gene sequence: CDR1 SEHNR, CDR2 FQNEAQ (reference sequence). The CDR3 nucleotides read TGTGCCAGCAGCCTAAGGGGGGTGACTGAAGCTTTCTTT. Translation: CASSLRGVTEAFF.

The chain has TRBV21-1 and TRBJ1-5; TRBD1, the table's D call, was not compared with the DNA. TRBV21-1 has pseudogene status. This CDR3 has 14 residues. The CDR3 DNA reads TGTGCCAGCAGGGCGCAGGGGGCTAGACAGCCCCAGCATTTT. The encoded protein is CASRAQGARQPQHF.

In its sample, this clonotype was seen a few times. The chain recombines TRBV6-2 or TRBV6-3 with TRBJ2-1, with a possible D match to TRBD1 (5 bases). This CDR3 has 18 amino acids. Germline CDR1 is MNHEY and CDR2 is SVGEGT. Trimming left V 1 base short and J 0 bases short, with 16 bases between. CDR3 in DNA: TGTGCCAGCAGTTACTTCAGGGATGACGGAGTCTCCTACAATGAGCAGTTCTTC. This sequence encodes CASSYFRDDGVSYNEQFF.